This entry describes one T cell receptor (beta chain). Primers: 60 Vbeta forward and 13 Jbeta reverse. Generated by immunoSEQ multiplex PCR, the TCRdb table keeps only in-frame clones and is missing some. The data contain 90,000 to 120,000 clones, around 67% of them singletons. The data were taken from a study of cytomegalovirus exposure and HLA in healthy donors. Study in general: A prior analysis found about 120 million unique TCR beta sequences from around 180 million T cells. Drawn from HLA-typed donors, about 85 million unique TCRs were held in an early data release.

The CDR3 runs to 13 residues. Germline V gene lookup returns CDR1 SQVTM and CDR2 ANQGSEA. V trimming: 6 bases; J trimming: 6 bases; junction bases outside the gene matches: 5. This receptor was taken from a woman aged 35 to 49 in good health and CMV-seropositive. The sequenced sample was PBMCs. The rearrangement uses TRBV29-1 and TRBJ1-6; 7 bases line up with TRBD1. CDR3 sequence: CSVRQGFNSPLHF. The CDR3 DNA follows: TGCAGCGTCCGACAGGGATTTAATTCACCCCTCCACTTT.